The 25 T cell receptor beta chains below come from one sample, sequenced in a study of T cell changes during pregnancy in multiple sclerosis. TCRdb's copy holds only in-frame clones and misses some; the assay was immunoSEQ multiplex PCR. This table holds under 40,000 clones, about nine tenths found once. Specimen: CD8+ T cells from peripheral blood mononuclear cells, collected before pregnancy. These receptors all stem from a female donor with multiple sclerosis, enrolled in a pregnancy study.

The V call is TRBV30, the J call TRBJ2-1; TRBD2 aligns across 8 bases. The CDR3 has 15 amino acids. Losses at the gene ends were 0 bases for V and 7 bases for J; bases not matched to a gene: 8. Germline CDR1 GTSNPN, CDR2 SVGIG (reference sequence). CDR3 DNA sequence: TGTGCCTGGAGTGTTGAAGCGGGAGTGTGGAATGAGCAGTTCTTC. Protein sequence: CAWSVEAGVWNEQFF.

The V call is TRBV4-1, the J call TRBJ1-1; maybe TRBD1 (6 bases). V was clipped by 3 bases and J by 5 bases, with 19 bases between them. The CDR3 is 16 amino acids. From germline, CDR1 is MGHRA and CDR2 YSYEKL. The CDR3 nucleotides are TGCGCCAGCAGCCATCTCGCAACAGGGAAGGGAACTGAAGCTTTCTTT. Its translation is CASSHLATGKGTEAFF.

The V gene is TRBV7-6, the J gene TRBJ1-5; tentatively, D is TRBD1 (5 bases). V dropped 4 bases and J dropped 2 bases, with 9 bases sitting between them. This CDR3 spans 14 amino acids. Germline CDR1 reads SGHVS; CDR2 reads FNYEAQ. The CDR3 loop reads CASSSTVGNQPQHF. In DNA, the CDR3 is TGTGCCAGCAGCTCGACAGTTGGCAATCAGCCCCAGCATTTT.

This chain links TRBV7-9 with TRBJ1-3, with 7 nucleotides matching TRBD1. The V gene end was trimmed by 5 bases and the J gene end by 2 bases; junction bases not matched to a gene: 9. The CDR3 extends over 16 amino acids. Germline CDR1 SEHNR, CDR2 FQNEAQ (reference sequence). The CDR3 reads CASSDNRGVTGNTIYF. The CDR3 bases are TGTGCCAGCAGCGACAACAGGGGAGTAACTGGAAACACCATATATTTT. The full variable domain, rest sourced from reference TRBV7-9 and TRBJ1-3, is DTGVSQNPRHKITKRGQNVTFRCDPISEHNRLYWYRQTLGQGPEFLTYFQNEAQLEKSRLLSDRFSAERPKGSFSTLEIQRTEQGDSAMYLCASSDNRGVTGNTIYFGEGSWLTVV.

This sequence joins TRBV27 and TRBJ1-2, with D perhaps matching TRBD1 (6 bases). Germline lookup yields CDR1 MNHEY and CDR2 SMNVEV (reference sequence). V gave up 4 bases and J gave up 7 bases, with 10 bases separating them. This CDR3 is built from 12 residues. CDR3 in amino acids: CASSSTGSGYTF. The CDR3 nucleotides read TGTGCCAGCAGTTCCACAGGGTCTGGCTACACCTTC.

V is TRBV5-4 and J is TRBJ2-3; perhaps TRBD1 as D (5 bases). CDR1 is SGHNT and CDR2 is YYREEE in the germline V gene (reference sequence). V lost 4 bases and J lost 1, with 19 bases in between. The CDR3 totals 17 residues. CDR3 DNA sequence: TGTGCCAGCAGCATGACTCAGGGATTGTACGGCACAGATACGCAGTATTTT. Protein: CASSMTQGLYGTDTQYF.

The chain has TRBV27 and TRBJ2-7, with TRBD1 matching over 8 bases. Germline loops: CDR1 MNHEY, CDR2 SMNVEV (reference sequence). J gave up 5 bases and V 6 bases, and 6 bases lay outside the gene matches. This CDR3 contains 13 residues. CDR3 amino acids: CASRGGQVNEQYF. The CDR3 DNA follows: TGTGCCAGCAGGGGGGGACAGGTCAACGAGCAGTACTTC.

The chain uses TRBV4-1 and TRBJ1-1; D perhaps matches TRBD1 (6 bases). The CDR3 length is 15 residues. Per germline, CDR1 MGHRA and CDR2 YSYEKL. V lost 5 bases to trimming and J lost 4 bases, with 17 bases between them. The chain's CDR3 is CASSLSTGEPTEAFF. For the CDR3, the DNA is TGCGCCAGCAGCTTATCGACAGGAGAGCCCACTGAAGCTTTCTTT.

The chain employs TRBV5-1 and TRBJ1-6, with 7 positions matching TRBD1. V shed 1 base, J shed 4 bases, and the junction held 8 bases outside the gene matches. Germline assignment: CDR1 SGHRS and CDR2 YFSETQ. CDR3 length: 17 amino acids. CDR3 in amino acids: CASSLSTTGTYNSPLHF. The CDR3 DNA reads as TGCGCCAGCAGCTTGTCCACGACAGGGACTTATAATTCACCCCTCCACTTT.

The genes are TRBV10-3 and TRBJ2-1; perhaps TRBD2 as D (5 bases). Trimming took off 4 bases at V and 2 bases at J, with 12 bases between the two ends. Germline V gene data show CDR1 as ENHRY and CDR2 as SYGVKD. The length of the CDR3 is 15 residues. The CDR3 loop is CAISGEYLTYNEQFF. The DNA of the CDR3 is TGTGCCATCAGTGGGGAGTATTTGACCTACAATGAGCAGTTCTTC.

The chain couples TRBV4-1 to TRBJ2-5; a possible D gene is TRBD1 (5 bases). V lost 3 bases to trimming and J lost 3 bases, with 11 bases between them. Germline loops: CDR1 MGHRA, CDR2 YSYEKL. The CDR3 sequence is 14 residues long. The CDR3: CASSQIGAEETQYF. The CDR3 DNA reads as TGCGCCAGCAGCCAGATTGGGGCCGAAGAGACCCAGTACTTC.

V usage is TRBV2 and J usage is TRBJ1-1, with D unclear. Trimming removed 5 bases from V and 1 base from J, with 5 bases in between. The CDR3 has 12 amino acids. Germline CDR1 reads SNHLY; CDR2 reads FYNNEI. The CDR3 nucleotides are TGTGCCAGCAGTAACGGGAACACTGAAGCTTTCTTT. Its translation is CASSNGNTEAFF.

About this clone itself: A read error may produce the germline difference seen at one junction end. V and J are TRBV29-1 and TRBJ1-1, with a weak D call TRBD1 (5 bases). The CDR3 has 13 residues. Per the germline V gene, CDR1 is SQVTM and CDR2 is ANQGSEA. The CDR3 sequence is CSARGGKNAEAFF. The CDR3 nucleotides are TGCAGCGCCCGGGGGGGGAAGAACGCTGAAGCTTTCTTT.

In its sample, this clone is medium-sized (0.01 to 0.1%). The J gene is TRBJ1-1, the V gene TRBV6-1, with 8 bases fitting TRBD1. CDR3 length: 16 residues. Trimming took 2 bases from V and 4 from J; bases not matched to a gene: 9. Germline CDR1 reads MNHNS; CDR2 reads SASEGT. The CDR3 loop is CASSEPAGGRATEAFF. In DNA, the CDR3 is TGTGCCAGCAGTGAACCAGCAGGGGGCAGGGCCACTGAAGCTTTCTTT.

The chain uses TRBV4-3 and TRBJ2-1, with D possibly being TRBD2 (6 bases). The CDR3 has 16 residues. Per germline, CDR1 LGHNA and CDR2 YSLEER. The V gene lost 1 base and the J gene lost 7 bases, with 17 bases spanning the gap. In DNA, the CDR3 is TGCGCCAGCAGCCAAGGAAGCCATCGGGGGAATAATGAGCAGTTCTTC. Amino acid sequence: CASSQGSHRGNNEQFF.

The chain uses TRBV6-6 and TRBJ1-4; D remains ambiguous. The CDR3 contains 15 residues. V was pared by 0 bases and J by 4 bases, with 9 bases between. CDR1 and CDR2 (germline): MNHNY, SVGAGI (reference sequence). The CDR3 loop reads CASSYSMYGNEKLFF. The DNA for the CDR3 is TGTGCCAGCAGTTACTCGATGTACGGTAATGAAAAACTGTTTTTT.

The chain has TRBV30 and TRBJ2-7; TRBD1 agrees at 7 bases. CDR1 GTSNPN and CDR2 SVGIG come from the germline V gene (reference sequence). With 1 base clipped from V and 2 bases from J, the junction kept 5 bases outside the gene matches. CDR3 size: 14 residues. In DNA form, the CDR3 reads TGTGCCTGGAGTGCGGGGACAGTTCCCTACGAGCAGTACTTC. It translates to CAWSAGTVPYEQYF. Supplemented by reference TRBV30 and TRBJ2-7, the full variable domain reads SQTIHQWPATLVQPVGSPLSLECTVEGTSNPNLYWYRQAAGRGLQLLFYSVGIGQISSEVPQNLSASRPQDRQFILSSKKLLLSDSGFYLCAWSAGTVPYEQYFGPGTRLTVT.

J is TRBJ2-1 and V is TRBV5-6; D perhaps matches TRBD1 (5 bases). Germline-derived CDR1 and CDR2 are SGHDT and YYEEEE. V was shortened by 3 bases and J by 4 bases, with 17 bases between the two germline ends. The CDR3 length is 16 residues. The CDR3, as DNA: TGTGCCAGCAGCTACCCCTCCAGGGTTAGTTACAATGAGCAGTTCTTC. Its translation is CASSYPSRVSYNEQFF.

This clone appeared a single time. The V call is TRBV19, the J call TRBJ1-2, with D perhaps matching TRBD1 (6 bases). Trimming removed 3 bases at V and 2 bases at J, with 13 bases between. Looked up from germline, CDR1 is LNHDA and CDR2 is SQIVND (reference sequence). The CDR3 has 15 residues. The CDR3: CASSIWGPVNYGYTF. In DNA, the CDR3 is TGTGCCAGTAGTATTTGGGGGCCTGTCAACTATGGCTACACCTTC.

The chain couples TRBV11-2 to TRBJ1-1, with 10 bases aligning to TRBD1. The J segment lost 6 bases and the V segment lost 2 bases, leaving 6 bases of the junction unmatched. Germline V gene data show CDR1 as SGHAT and CDR2 as FQNNGV. The CDR3 loop spans 15 amino acids. The CDR3 DNA sequence: TGTGCCAGCAGCTTATCACAGGGGACAGGGGCTGAAGCTTTCTTT. Encoded protein: CASSLSQGTGAEAFF.

V and J are TRBV6-1 and TRBJ1-1; no reliable D call. Germline V gene data show CDR1 as MNHNS and CDR2 as SASEGT. Trimming left V 4 bases short and J 1 base short, with 7 bases between. The CDR3 length is 13 residues. In nucleotides, the CDR3 is TGTGCCAGCAGTGCTTCAGAGAACACTGAAGCTTTCTTT. Protein sequence: CASSASENTEAFF.

The chain employs TRBV10-1 and TRBJ2-4; TRBD2 aligns across 9 bases. Trimming cost V 4 bases and J 7 bases; bases outside gene matches: 8. The CDR3 is 15 residues long. In germline, CDR1 is WNHNN, CDR2 SYGVQD (reference sequence). The CDR3: CASSVLAGAGNIQYF. CDR3 sequence (DNA): TGCGCCAGCAGTGTGTTAGCGGGGGCCGGGAACATTCAGTACTTC.

The V call is TRBV30, the J call TRBJ1-3; D is unresolved. V was cut by 2 bases and J by 4 bases, with 9 bases left in between. From germline, CDR1 is GTSNPN and CDR2 SVGIG (reference sequence). The CDR3 runs to 13 residues. CDR3: CAWSFGRGNTIYF. CDR3 nucleotides: TGTGCCTGGAGTTTCGGCAGGGGAAACACCATATATTTT.

The chain joins TRBV5-1 to TRBJ2-5; 8 bases line up with TRBD2. Trimming at V came to 1 base and at J to 1 base, leaving 3 bases not matched to a gene. The CDR3 has 15 amino acids. The V gene's germline CDR1 is SGHRS and CDR2 YFSETQ. The CDR3 protein is CASSLLREGQETQYF. Written as DNA, the CDR3 is TGCGCCAGCAGCTTGCTACGGGAGGGCCAAGAGACCCAGTACTTC.

This sequence joins TRBV14 and TRBJ2-7; a possible D gene is TRBD1 (6 bases). The germline V and J ends were trimmed by 2 bases and 2 bases, with 10 bases remaining between them. This CDR3 has 14 amino acids. Germline V gene sequence: CDR1 SGHDN, CDR2 FVKESK. This CDR3 reads CASSQSGVTYEQYF. CDR3 nucleotides: TGTGCCAGCAGCCAATCAGGGGTAACCTACGAGCAGTACTTC.